This is a list of T cell receptor beta chains from one sample in a study of blood T cell repertoires in COVID-19. TCRdb keeps only in-frame clones here, not all; method: immunoSEQ multiplex PCR. The sample has some 150,000 clones, about nine tenths seen once. The sample comprised peripheral blood. The receptor set was obtained from a woman aged 45-59 years with acute or convalescent COVID-19. Both conserved end residues are part of each CDR3. The order of the fields is clone size, V gene, CDR3 length, D gene, J gene, CDR3 protein, CDR3 DNA. A D gene is named only where the DNA matches it firmly. Clone size, where shown, is once, few, many, or a class for clones that have expanded.

>few|TRBV5-1|14|TRBD1|TRBJ2-7
CASSPTGGLHEQYF
TGCGCCAGCAGCCCCACAGGGGGGTTACACGAGCAGTACTTC
>few|TRBV7-3|16|TRBD1|TRBJ2-7
CASSLTSGQGRSEQYF
TGTGCCAGCAGCTTAACGTCGGGACAGGGAAGGAGCGAGCAGTACTTC
>.|TRBV5-1|14|TRBD1|TRBJ2-3
CASIPGQGKDTQYF
TGCGCCAGCATTCCGGGACAGGGTAAAGATACGCAGTATTTT
>.|TRBV6-5|13|TRBD1|TRBJ2-5
CASRPTGGETQYF
TGTGCCAGCAGACCCACAGGGGGAGAGACCCAGTACTTC
>few|TRBV27|14|.|TRBJ1-1
CASSPQGGYDEAFF
TGTGCCAGCAGTCCCCAAGGCGGGTATGATGAAGCTTTCTTT
>.|TRBV13|16|TRBD2|TRBJ2-1
CASSLGYGGTYNEQFF
TGTGCCAGCAGCTTGGGATACGGGGGGACCTACAATGAGCAGTTCTTC
>once|TRBV5-1|18|.|TRBJ1-1
CASSLGPLRQQGRTEAFF
TGCGCCAGCAGCTTGGGGCCCCTTAGGCAACAGGGTAGGACTGAAGCTTTCTTT
>.|TRBV5-1|14|.|TRBJ1-2
CASSLAEANYGYTF
TGCGCCAGCAGCTTGGCTGAAGCCAACTATGGCTACACCTTC
>.|TRBV5-1|14|.|TRBJ1-5
CASSLGAVNQPQHF
TGCGCCAGCAGCTTGGGGGCAGTTAATCAGCCCCAGCATTTT
>.|TRBV5-6|14|TRBD2|TRBJ2-7
CASSPRLAGVEQYF
TGTGCCAGCAGCCCTCGACTAGCGGGAGTCGAGCAGTACTTC
>.|TRBV2|15|TRBD2|TRBJ2-5
CASRSHGGVGETQYF
TGTGCCAGCAGGTCCCACGGGGGGGTTGGAGAGACCCAGTACTTC
>.|TRBV19|16|TRBD2|TRBJ2-2
CASSIEGTSPTGELFF
TGTGCCAGTAGTATCGAAGGGACTAGCCCCACCGGGGAGCTGTTTTTT
>.|TRBV19|14|TRBD2|TRBJ2-7
CASGTSGSSYEQYF
TGTGCCAGCGGGACTAGCGGGAGCTCCTACGAGCAGTACTTC
>.|TRBV24-1|16|.|TRBJ1-1
CATSELGLGGLSEAFF
TGTGCCACCAGTGAGTTGGGGCTGGGAGGCTTATCTGAAGCTTTCTTT
>.|TRBV6-5|14|.|TRBJ2-5
CASSYRQFQETQYF
TGTGCCAGCAGTTACCGACAGTTCCAAGAGACCCAGTACTTC
>once|TRBV5-1|13|TRBD1|TRBJ1-2
CASSLSGGEGYTF
TGCGCCAGCAGCTTGTCAGGGGGAGAGGGCTACACCTTC
>few|TRBV3-1/TRBV3-2|15|TRBD2|TRBJ2-3
CASSHLFKGGDTQYF
TGTGCCAGCAGCCATTTGTTCAAGGGAGGGGATACGCAGTATTTT
>.|TRBV19|14|.|TRBJ2-2
CASSILLNTGELFF
TGTGCCAGTAGTATATTACTGAACACCGGGGAGCTGTTTTTT
>.|TRBV6-4|15|TRBD1|TRBJ2-6
CASSPTGGGANVLTF
TGTGCCAGCAGCCCGACAGGGGGCGGGGCCAACGTCCTGACTTTC
>.|TRBV10-1|13|.|TRBJ2-7
CASSESGTYEQYF
TGCGCCAGCAGTGAGTCCGGGACTTACGAGCAGTACTTC
>.|TRBV7-2|16|TRBD2|TRBJ2-3
CASSAGRGSWTDTQYF
TGTGCCAGCAGCGCTGGCCGCGGGAGTTGGACAGATACGCAGTATTTT
>.|TRBV29-1|17|TRBD1|TRBJ1-1
CSVEDTRWDRGPTEAFF
TGCAGCGTTGAAGATACTAGGTGGGACAGGGGGCCCACTGAAGCTTTCTTT
>.|TRBV27|14|.|TRBJ2-7
CASSLNGGSYEQYF
TGTGCCAGCAGTTTAAACGGGGGCTCCTACGAGCAGTACTTC
>few|TRBV11-2|12|.|TRBJ1-5
CASSSGGQPQHF
TGTGCCAGCAGCTCCGGAGGGCAGCCCCAGCATTTT
>.|TRBV12-3/TRBV12-4|13|.|TRBJ2-5
CASSLEHKKTQYF
TGTGCCAGCAGTTTAGAGCATAAGAAGACCCAGTACTTC
>.|TRBV10-2|12|.|TRBJ1-1
CASSEGVTEAFF
TGCGCCAGCAGTGAAGGGGTCACTGAAGCTTTCTTT
>.|TRBV11-2|15|TRBD1|TRBJ2-3
CASSPKDRGTDTQYF
TGTGCCAGCAGCCCAAAGGACAGGGGCACAGATACGCAGTATTTT
>few|TRBV19|14|TRBD2|TRBJ2-1
CASRMGLAGREQFF
TGTGCCAGTCGGATGGGTCTAGCGGGACGGGAGCAGTTCTTC
>.|TRBV3-1/TRBV3-2|13|TRBD1|TRBJ1-2
CASSPGTAYGYTF
TGTGCCAGCAGCCCCGGGACAGCCTATGGCTACACCTTC
>few|TRBV19|15|.|TRBJ2-1
CASSKSGDGAYEQFF
TGTGCCAGTAGTAAGTCGGGGGACGGGGCGTATGAGCAGTTCTTC
>.|TRBV3-1/TRBV3-2|13|.|TRBJ2-2
CASSQRATGELFF
TGTGCCAGCAGCCAAAGAGCCACCGGGGAGCTGTTTTTT
>.|TRBV25-1|14|TRBD1|TRBJ2-7
CASSEPGQAYEQYF
TGTGCCAGCAGTGAACCAGGACAGGCTTACGAGCAGTACTTC
>.|TRBV19|15|.|TRBJ1-4
CASSTQGRGTEKLFF
TGTGCCAGTAGTACCCAGGGGCGAGGAACTGAAAAACTGTTTTTT